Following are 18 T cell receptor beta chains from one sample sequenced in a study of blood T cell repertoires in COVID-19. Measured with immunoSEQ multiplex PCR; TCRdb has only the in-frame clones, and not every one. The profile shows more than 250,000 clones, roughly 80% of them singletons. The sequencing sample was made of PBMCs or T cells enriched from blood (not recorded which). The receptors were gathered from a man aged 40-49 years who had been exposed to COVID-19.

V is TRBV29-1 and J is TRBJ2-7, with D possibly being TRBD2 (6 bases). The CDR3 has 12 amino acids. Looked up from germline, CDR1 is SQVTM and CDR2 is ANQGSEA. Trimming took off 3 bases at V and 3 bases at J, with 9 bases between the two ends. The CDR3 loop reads CSVDGGSYEQYF. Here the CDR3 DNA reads TGCAGCGTTGATGGGGGGAGCTACGAGCAGTACTTC.

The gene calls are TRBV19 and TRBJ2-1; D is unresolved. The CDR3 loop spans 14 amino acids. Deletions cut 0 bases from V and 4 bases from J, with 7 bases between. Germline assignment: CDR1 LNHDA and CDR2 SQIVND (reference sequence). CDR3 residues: CASSIDRVYNEQFF. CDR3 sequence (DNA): TGTGCCAGTAGTATAGACCGGGTTTACAATGAGCAGTTCTTC. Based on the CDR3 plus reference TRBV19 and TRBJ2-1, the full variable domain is DGGITQSPKYLFRKEGQNVTLSCEQNLNHDAMYWYRQDPGQGLRLIYYSQIVNDFQKGDIAEGYSVSREKKESFPLTVTSAQKNPTAFYLCASSIDRVYNEQFFGPGTRLTVL.

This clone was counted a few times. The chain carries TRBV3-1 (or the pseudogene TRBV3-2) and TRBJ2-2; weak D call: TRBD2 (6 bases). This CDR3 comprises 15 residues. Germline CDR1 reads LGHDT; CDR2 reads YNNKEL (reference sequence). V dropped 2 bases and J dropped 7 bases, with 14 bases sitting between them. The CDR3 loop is CASSQLGGAGGELFF. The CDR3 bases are TGTGCCAGCAGCCAACTTGGCGGGGCCGGCGGGGAGCTGTTTTTT.

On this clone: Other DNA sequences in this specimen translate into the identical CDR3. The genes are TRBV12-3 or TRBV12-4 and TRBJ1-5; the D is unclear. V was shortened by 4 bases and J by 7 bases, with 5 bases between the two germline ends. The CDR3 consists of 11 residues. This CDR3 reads CASSSGQPQHF. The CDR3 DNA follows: TGTGCCAGCAGTTCGGGACAGCCCCAGCATTTT.

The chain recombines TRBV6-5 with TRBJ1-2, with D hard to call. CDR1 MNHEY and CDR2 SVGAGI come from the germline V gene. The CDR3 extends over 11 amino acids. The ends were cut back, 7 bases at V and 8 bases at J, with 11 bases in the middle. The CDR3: CASTQEVGYTF. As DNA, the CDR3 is TGTGCCAGCACCCAGGAGGTCGGCTACACCTTC.

Here the CDR3 reads CASSDSFRQPQHF. The DNA of the CDR3 is TGCGCCAGCAGTGATTCCTTTCGGCAGCCCCAGCATTTT. The gene calls are TRBV10-2 and TRBJ1-5; D is unclear. This CDR3 region has 13 residues. Trimming cost V 3 bases and J 7 bases, with 10 bases left between them. Germline lookup yields CDR1 WSHSY and CDR2 SAAADI.

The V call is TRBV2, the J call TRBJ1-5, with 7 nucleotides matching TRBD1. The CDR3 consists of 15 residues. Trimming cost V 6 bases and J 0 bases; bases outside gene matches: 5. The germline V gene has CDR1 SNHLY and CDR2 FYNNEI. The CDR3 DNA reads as TGTGCCAGCAGGTCACAGGGGAATAGCAATCAGCCCCAGCATTTT. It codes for CASRSQGNSNQPQHF.

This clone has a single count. CDR3 nucleotides: TGTGCCAGTAACACAGGGTTTACGACTAATGAAAAACTGTTTTTT. Amino acid sequence: CASNTGFTTNEKLFF. V gene TRBV5-5 combines with J gene TRBJ1-4, with D possibly matching TRBD1 (6 bases). V lost 8 bases to trimming and J lost 2 bases, with 16 bases between them. CDR1 is SGHKS, CDR2 YYEKEE, per germline (reference sequence). The CDR3 covers 15 residues.

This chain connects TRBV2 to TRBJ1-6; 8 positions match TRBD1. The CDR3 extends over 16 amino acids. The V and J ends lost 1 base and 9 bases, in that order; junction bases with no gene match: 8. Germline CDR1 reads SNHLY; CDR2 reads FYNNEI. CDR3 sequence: CASSEGDRRRFSPLHF. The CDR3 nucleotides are TGTGCCAGCAGTGAAGGGGACAGGAGGCGATTTTCACCCCTCCACTTT. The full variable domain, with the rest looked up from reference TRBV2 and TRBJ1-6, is EPEVTQTPSHQVTQMGQEVILRCVPISNHLYFYWYRQILGQKVEFLVSFYNNEISEKSEIFDDQFSVERPDGSNFTLKIRSTKLEDSAMYFCASSEGDRRRFSPLHFGNGTRLTVT.

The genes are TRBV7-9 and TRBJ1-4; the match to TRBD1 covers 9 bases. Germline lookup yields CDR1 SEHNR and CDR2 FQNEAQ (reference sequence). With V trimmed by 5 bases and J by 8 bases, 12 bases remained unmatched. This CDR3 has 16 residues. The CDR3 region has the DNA TGTGCCAGCAGCCGCCTGGTGGGACAGGGACTGGAAAAACTGTTTTTT. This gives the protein CASSRLVGQGLEKLFF.

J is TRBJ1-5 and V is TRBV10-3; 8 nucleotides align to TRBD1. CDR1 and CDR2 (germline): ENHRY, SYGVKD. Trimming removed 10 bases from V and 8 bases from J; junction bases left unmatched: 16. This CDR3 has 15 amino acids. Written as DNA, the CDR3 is TGTGCCACGACCGGGACAGGAGAGCTTGGGGAGCCCCAGCATTTT. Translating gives CATTGTGELGEPQHF.

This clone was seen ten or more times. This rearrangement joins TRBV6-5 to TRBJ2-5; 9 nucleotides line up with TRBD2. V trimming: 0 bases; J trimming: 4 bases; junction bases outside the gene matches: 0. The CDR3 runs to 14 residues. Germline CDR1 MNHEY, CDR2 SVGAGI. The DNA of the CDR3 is TGTGCCAGCAGTTACTCTAGCGGGAGAGAGACCCAGTACTTC. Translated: CASSYSSGRETQYF.

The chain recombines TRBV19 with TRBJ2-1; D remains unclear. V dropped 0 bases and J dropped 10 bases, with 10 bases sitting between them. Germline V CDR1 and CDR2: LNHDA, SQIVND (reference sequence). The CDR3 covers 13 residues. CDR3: CASSIEGLGEQFF. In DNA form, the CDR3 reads TGTGCCAGTAGTATAGAAGGCCTCGGGGAGCAGTTCTTC.

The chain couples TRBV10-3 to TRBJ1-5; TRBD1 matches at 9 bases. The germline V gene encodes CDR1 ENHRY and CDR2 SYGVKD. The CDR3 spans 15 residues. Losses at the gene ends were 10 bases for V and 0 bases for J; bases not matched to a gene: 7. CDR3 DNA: TGTGCCACCCGGGACAGGGCCATTAGCAATCAGCCCCAGCATTTT. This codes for CATRDRAISNQPQHF.

CDR3 coding DNA: TGTGCCAGCAGTTATTACAGGGTTTACACCTTC. This gives the protein CASSYYRVYTF. V is TRBV12-3 or TRBV12-4 and J is TRBJ1-2; tentatively, D is TRBD1 (6 bases). V shed 4 bases and J shed 11 bases, with 11 bases lying between them. The CDR3 sequence is 11 residues long.

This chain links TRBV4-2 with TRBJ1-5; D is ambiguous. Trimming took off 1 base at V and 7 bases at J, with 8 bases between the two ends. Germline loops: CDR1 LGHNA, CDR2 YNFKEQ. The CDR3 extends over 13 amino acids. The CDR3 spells CASSQVLGQPQHF. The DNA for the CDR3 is TGTGCCAGCAGCCAAGTATTGGGCCAGCCCCAGCATTTT.

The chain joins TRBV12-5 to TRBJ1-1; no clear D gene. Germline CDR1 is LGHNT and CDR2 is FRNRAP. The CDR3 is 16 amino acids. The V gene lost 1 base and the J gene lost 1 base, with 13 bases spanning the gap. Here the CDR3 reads CASGLGIEGGNTEAFF. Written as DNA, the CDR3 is TGTGCTAGTGGTTTGGGGATAGAGGGAGGGAACACTGAAGCTTTCTTT. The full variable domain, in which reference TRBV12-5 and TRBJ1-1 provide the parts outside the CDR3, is DARVTQTPRHKVTEMGQEVTMRCQPILGHNTVFWYRQTMMQGLELLAYFRNRAPLDDSGMPKDRFSAEMPDATLATLKIQPSEPRDSAVYFCASGLGIEGGNTEAFFGQGTRLTVV.

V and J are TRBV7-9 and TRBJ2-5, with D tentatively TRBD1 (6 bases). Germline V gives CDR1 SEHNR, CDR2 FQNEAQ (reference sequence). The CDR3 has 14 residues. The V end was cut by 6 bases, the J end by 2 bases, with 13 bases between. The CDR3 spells CASSYRGGQETQYF. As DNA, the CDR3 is TGTGCCAGCAGTTACAGAGGGGGTCAAGAGACCCAGTACTTC.